What follows are 21 T cell receptor beta chains derived from one specimen sequenced in a study of blood T cell repertoires in COVID-19. The data were produced by immunoSEQ multiplex PCR, yet TCRdb's version contains in-frame clones alone and is incomplete. The sample lists 110,000 to 150,000 clones; 65% to 80% were seen once. The source material was peripheral blood. The origin of the receptors is an older woman with acute or convalescent COVID-19.

The chain uses TRBV24-1 and TRBJ1-6; TRBD1 matches at 11 bases. The trim removed 3 bases at V and 4 bases at J, leaving 7 bases unmatched. Germline CDR1 KGHDR, CDR2 SFDVKD. The CDR3 totals 18 residues. The CDR3 DNA reads TGTGCCACCAGTGATCCCGCCGGACAGGGGGCGTATAATTCACCCCTCCACTTT. Protein sequence: CATSDPAGQGAYNSPLHF.

The chain employs TRBV7-9 and TRBJ2-2; 8 positions agree with TRBD1. Germline CDR1 and CDR2: SEHNR and FQNEAQ (reference sequence). The V segment lost 5 bases and the J segment 3 bases; nucleotides outside the gene matches: 11. This CDR3 spans 17 amino acids. CDR3 nucleotide sequence: TGTGCCAGCAGCCGAAATTCCAGGGGGCGCGACACCGGGGAGCTGTTTTTT. Protein sequence: CASSRNSRGRDTGELFF.

This clone has only one observation. The gene calls are TRBV11-2 and TRBJ2-5, with D tentatively TRBD1 (6 bases). Trimming shortened V by 6 bases and J by 6 bases, and 14 bases separated the two germline ends. The CDR3 loop spans 13 amino acids. Germline CDR1 is SGHAT and CDR2 is FQNNGV. The CDR3 spells CASSSTGMKTQYF. The CDR3 DNA follows: TGTGCCAGCAGTTCGACAGGTATGAAGACCCAGTACTTC.

DNA for the CDR3: TGCGCCAGCAGCTTAGCGGGAGTTAACACGGATACGCAGTATTTT. This sequence encodes CASSLAGVNTDTQYF. The J gene is TRBJ2-3, the V gene TRBV5-1; 8 nucleotides match TRBD2. CDR1 and CDR2 from the germline V gene are SGHRS and YFSETQ. V was pared by 2 bases and J by 6 bases, with 8 bases of the junction left unmatched. The CDR3 is 15 amino acids.

The CDR3 DNA sequence: TGTGCCAGCAGGGGGACAGGGGAAGGCGAGCAGTACTTC. It specifies CASRGTGEGEQYF. The chain uses TRBV6-5 and TRBJ2-7, with 10 bases matching TRBD1. The CDR3 covers 13 residues. The germline V gene encodes CDR1 MNHEY and CDR2 SVGAGI. Trimming took 6 bases from V and 6 from J; bases not matched to a gene: 5.

The chain employs TRBV6-2 or TRBV6-3 and TRBJ2-1; 9 nucleotides align to TRBD2. V lost 4 bases, J lost 0 bases, and 7 bases stayed unmatched. CDR3 length: 17 residues. The V gene's germline CDR1 is MNHEY and CDR2 SVGEGT. The CDR3 nucleotides are TGTGCCAGCAGTTCGACGACTAGCGGTAGCTCCTACAATGAGCAGTTCTTC. It yields the protein CASSSTTSGSSYNEQFF.

V is TRBV5-8 and J is TRBJ1-5, with a possible D match to TRBD1 (6 bases). V shed 2 bases and J shed 1 base, with 16 bases lying between them. Germline-derived CDR1 and CDR2 are SGHTS and YDEGEE. The CDR3 is 17 residues long. CDR3 sequence (DNA): TGTGCCAGCAGCTTAGGAAGTACAGGGTGGAGCAATCAGCCCCAGCATTTT. The encoded protein is CASSLGSTGWSNQPQHF.

The chain combines TRBV28 with TRBJ2-7; possible D gene TRBD1, 6 bases. Germline CDR1 MDHEN, CDR2 SYDVKM. The V gene lost 11 bases and the J gene lost 5 bases, with 10 bases spanning the gap. The CDR3 consists of 10 residues. This CDR3 reads CAVGGHEQYF. CDR3 DNA: TGTGCCGTTGGGGGCCACGAGCAGTACTTC.

This clone was found a few times. V usage is TRBV30 and J usage is TRBJ1-1; D is unresolved. The CDR3 totals 15 residues. Trimming stripped 0 bases from V and 0 bases from J, with 11 bases between. Germline CDR1 GTSNPN, CDR2 SVGIG (reference sequence). The chain's CDR3 is CAWSVWRALNTEAFF. CDR3 DNA: TGTGCCTGGAGTGTATGGCGGGCCCTGAACACTGAAGCTTTCTTT. Filled out from reference TRBV30 and TRBJ1-1, the complete variable domain reads SQTIHQWPATLVQPVGSPLSLECTVEGTSNPNLYWYRQAAGRGLQLLFYSVGIGQISSEVPQNLSASRPQDRQFILSSKKLLLSDSGFYLCAWSVWRALNTEAFFGQGTRLTVV.

On this clone itself: The identical CDR3 is also encoded by other nucleotide sequences in the sample. This chain links TRBV3-1 (or the pseudogene TRBV3-2) with TRBJ2-7; D is unclear. With 1 base removed from V and 5 bases from J, the gap between germline ends came to 3 bases. Germline V gene lookup returns CDR1 LGHDT and CDR2 YNNKEL (reference sequence). This CDR3 region has 11 residues. CDR3 residues: CASSQVNEQYF. The DNA for the CDR3 is TGTGCCAGCAGCCAAGTTAACGAGCAGTACTTC.

The chain uses TRBV11-2 and TRBJ2-7; weak D call: TRBD1 (6 bases). Trimming left V 1 base short and J 4 bases short, with 8 bases between. The germline gives CDR1 SGHAT, CDR2 FQNNGV. The CDR3 has 13 residues. This chain's CDR3 is CASSLVQGYEQYF. The CDR3 DNA is TGTGCCAGCAGCTTAGTGCAGGGGTACGAGCAGTACTTC.

V is TRBV11-2 and J is TRBJ2-7, with TRBD1 as a possible D gene (6 bases). This CDR3 comprises 16 residues. V lost 1 base and J 7 bases, leaving 20 bases between the germline ends. Germline CDR1 is SGHAT and CDR2 is FQNNGV. In DNA form, the CDR3 reads TGTGCCAGCAGCTTAGGCGGACAGACAAGGGCTGGGGAGCAGTACTTC. Its protein is CASSLGGQTRAGEQYF.

This clone was picked up a small number of times. The V and J genes are TRBV19 and TRBJ1-4; possible D gene TRBD1, 6 bases. V dropped 6 bases and J dropped 8 bases, with 13 bases sitting between them. Germline CDR1 and CDR2: LNHDA and SQIVND (reference sequence). CDR3 length: 13 amino acids. As DNA, the CDR3 is TGTGCCAGTAGGCACAGGGCAGGGGAAAAACTGTTTTTT. Translated: CASRHRAGEKLFF. The whole variable domain, remainder taken from reference TRBV19 and TRBJ1-4, is DGGITQSPKYLFRKEGQNVTLSCEQNLNHDAMYWYRQDPGQGLRLIYYSQIVNDFQKGDIAEGYSVSREKKESFPLTVTSAQKNPTAFYLCASRHRAGEKLFFGSGTQLSVL.

V is TRBV5-4 and J is TRBJ1-1; D gene unclear. Trimming took off 0 bases at V and 0 bases at J, with 9 bases between the two ends. Germline assignment: CDR1 SGHNT and CDR2 YYREEE (reference sequence). The length of the CDR3 is 15 residues. The CDR3 nucleotides are TGTGCCAGCAGCTTGGTGGAGGAAATGAACACTGAAGCTTTCTTT. Encoded protein: CASSLVEEMNTEAFF.

The table lists this clone with a few counts. This chain links TRBV5-1 with TRBJ2-7; possibly TRBD1 for D (5 bases). Looked up from germline, CDR1 is SGHRS and CDR2 is YFSETQ. The CDR3 is 15 amino acids. V was shortened by 2 bases and J by 2 bases, with 14 bases between the two germline ends. The DNA for the CDR3 is TGCGCCAGCAGCTTCGTTGGGGCTCTTACCTACGAGCAGTACTTC. This sequence encodes CASSFVGALTYEQYF.

V is TRBV27 and J is TRBJ2-1; TRBD1 is a possible D gene (6 bases). V shed 5 bases and J shed 7 bases, with 18 bases lying between them. The germline V gene has CDR1 MNHEY and CDR2 SMNVEV (reference sequence). The CDR3 covers 15 residues. The DNA for the CDR3 is TGTGCCAGCAGTCACAGGGTTGGCGATATGAATGAGCAGTTCTTC. This gives the protein CASSHRVGDMNEQFF.

Sample share makes this clone medium-sized. The V call is TRBV19, the J call TRBJ1-1; TRBD1 matches 8 bases. J lost 1 base, V lost 5 bases, and 6 bases had no gene match. This CDR3 is 15 amino acids long. Per germline, CDR1 LNHDA and CDR2 SQIVND (reference sequence). The CDR3: CASSDGQGGNTEAFF. The CDR3 DNA reads TGTGCCAGTAGTGATGGACAGGGCGGGAACACTGAAGCTTTCTTT. Full variable domain (missing parts from reference TRBV19 and TRBJ1-1): DGGITQSPKYLFRKEGQNVTLSCEQNLNHDAMYWYRQDPGQGLRLIYYSQIVNDFQKGDIAEGYSVSREKKESFPLTVTSAQKNPTAFYLCASSDGQGGNTEAFFGQGTRLTVV.

The V gene is TRBV19, the J gene TRBJ1-5; D is perhaps TRBD1 (6 bases). Trimming cost V 11 bases and J 0 bases, with 14 bases left between them. Germline V gives CDR1 LNHDA, CDR2 SQIVND (reference sequence). The CDR3 length is 14 residues. The CDR3 loop reads CAAQGQYSNQPQHF. Written as DNA, the CDR3 is TGTGCCGCACAGGGTCAGTATAGCAATCAGCCCCAGCATTTT.

This sequence joins TRBV5-6 and TRBJ2-7; 11 bases are shared with TRBD2. This CDR3 has 16 amino acids. Germline V gene data show CDR1 as SGHDT and CDR2 as YYEEEE. V gave up 3 bases and J gave up 2 bases; unmatched junction bases: 7. CDR3 nucleotide sequence: TGTGCCAGCAGCTCTTTAGCGGGAGGGCCCCCCTACGAGCAGTACTTC. Translated: CASSSLAGGPPYEQYF.

The chain carries TRBV15 and TRBJ2-6, with D tentatively TRBD1 (6 bases). V was pared by 7 bases and J by 4 bases, with 14 bases between. Germline assignment: CDR1 LNHNV and CDR2 YYDKDF (reference sequence). The CDR3 loop spans 15 amino acids. The CDR3 DNA sequence: TGTGCCACCACTCGAGACAGGTCCGGGGCCAACGTCCTGACTTTC. Its protein product is CATTRDRSGANVLTF.

This clone was observed a single time. The rearrangement uses TRBV5-1 and TRBJ2-7; 8 positions agree with TRBD2. Germline CDR1 is SGHRS and CDR2 is YFSETQ. The CDR3 has 15 residues. The junction had 10 bases not matched to a gene; V was cut back by 4 bases and J by 4 bases. The CDR3 spells CASSPGPSGSYEQYF. For the CDR3, the DNA is TGCGCCAGCAGCCCGGGTCCCAGCGGGAGTTACGAGCAGTACTTC.